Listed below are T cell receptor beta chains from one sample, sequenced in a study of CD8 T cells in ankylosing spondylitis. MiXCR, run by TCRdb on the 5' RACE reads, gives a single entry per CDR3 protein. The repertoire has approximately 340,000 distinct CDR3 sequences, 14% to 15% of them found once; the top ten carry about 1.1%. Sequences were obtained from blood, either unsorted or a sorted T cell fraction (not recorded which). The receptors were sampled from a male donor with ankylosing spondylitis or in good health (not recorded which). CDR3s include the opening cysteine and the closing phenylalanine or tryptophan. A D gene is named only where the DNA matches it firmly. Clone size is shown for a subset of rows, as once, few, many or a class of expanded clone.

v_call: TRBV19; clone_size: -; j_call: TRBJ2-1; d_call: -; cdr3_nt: TGTGCCAGTAGTATAATGGGGCGGGACGGCTCTTACAATGAGCAGTTCTTC; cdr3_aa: CASSIMGRDGSYNEQFF
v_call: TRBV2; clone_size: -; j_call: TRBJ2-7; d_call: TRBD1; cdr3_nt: TGTGCCAGCAGCCTGGACAGGGGAACAGGGGAGCAGTACTTC; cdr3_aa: CASSLDRGTGEQYF
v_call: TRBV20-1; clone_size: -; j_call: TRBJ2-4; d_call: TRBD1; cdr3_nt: TGCAGTGCTCTTACACTCAGGGGGGCCAAAAACATTCAGTACTTC; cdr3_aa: CSALTLRGAKNIQYF
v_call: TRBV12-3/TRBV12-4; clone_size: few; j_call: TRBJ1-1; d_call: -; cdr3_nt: TGTGCCAGCAGTTTATACGGGGGGCGGACTGAAGCTTTCTTT; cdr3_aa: CASSLYGGRTEAFF
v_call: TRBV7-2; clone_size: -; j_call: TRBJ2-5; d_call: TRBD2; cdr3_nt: TGTGCCAGCAGCCGCGGGGGTCAAGAGACCCAGTACTTC; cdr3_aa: CASSRGGQETQYF
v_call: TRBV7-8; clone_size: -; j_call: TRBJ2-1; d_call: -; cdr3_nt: TGTGCCAGCAGCCTTCGCTTTGGCGGTAGCTCCTACAATGAGCAGTTCTTC; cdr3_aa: CASSLRFGGSSYNEQFF
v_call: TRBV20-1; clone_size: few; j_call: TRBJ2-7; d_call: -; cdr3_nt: TGCAGTGCTAGAGATGGCAGGAAGGACTACGAGCAGTACTTC; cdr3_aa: CSARDGRKDYEQYF
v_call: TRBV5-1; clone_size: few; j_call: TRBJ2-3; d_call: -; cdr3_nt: TGCGCCAGCAGCTTGGGTGGCGGTACCGCAGATACGCAGTATTTT; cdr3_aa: CASSLGGGTADTQYF
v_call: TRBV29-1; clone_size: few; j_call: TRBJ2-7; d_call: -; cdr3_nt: TGCAGTACCCAGGGGTCTCTGGTCTACGAGCAGTACTTC; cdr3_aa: CSTQGSLVYEQYF
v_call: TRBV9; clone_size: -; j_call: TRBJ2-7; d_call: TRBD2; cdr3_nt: TGTGCCAGCAGCCCGCCGGGACTAGCGGGAGTAAGGTACGAGCAGTACTTC; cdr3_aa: CASSPPGLAGVRYEQYF